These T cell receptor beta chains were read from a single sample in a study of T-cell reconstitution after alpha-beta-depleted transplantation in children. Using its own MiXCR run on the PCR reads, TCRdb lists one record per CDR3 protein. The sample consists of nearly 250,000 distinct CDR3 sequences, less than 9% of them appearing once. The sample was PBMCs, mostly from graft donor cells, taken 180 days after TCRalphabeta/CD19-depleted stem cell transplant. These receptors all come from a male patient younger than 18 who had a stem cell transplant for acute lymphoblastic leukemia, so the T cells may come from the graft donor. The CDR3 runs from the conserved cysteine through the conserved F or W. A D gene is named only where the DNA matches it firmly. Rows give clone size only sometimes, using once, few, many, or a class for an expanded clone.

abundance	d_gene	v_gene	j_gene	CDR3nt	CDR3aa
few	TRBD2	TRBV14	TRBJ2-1	TGTGCCAGCAGCCAAAATGCGGCTAGCGGGAGTCTCTCCTACAATGAGCAGTTCTTC	CASSQNAASGSLSYNEQFF
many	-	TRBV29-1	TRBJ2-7	TGCAGCGTTAGCGCCCGCAGGGCTCGGGGGAAGGACGAGCAGTACTTC	CSVSARRARGKDEQYF
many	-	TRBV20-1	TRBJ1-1	TGCAGTGCTCCCCGGAAGAAGGGAGCTTTCTTT	CSAPRKKGAFF
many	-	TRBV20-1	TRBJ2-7	TGCAGTGCCAGAACGAACGAGCAGTACTTC	CSARTNEQYF
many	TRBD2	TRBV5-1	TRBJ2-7	TGCGCCAGCAGCCGGACTAGCGGTATCTACGAGCAGTACTTC	CASSRTSGIYEQYF
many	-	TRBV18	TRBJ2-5	TGTGCCAGCTCACAACGGAGCACAGAGACCCAGTACTTC	CASSQRSTETQYF
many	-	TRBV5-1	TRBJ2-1	TGCGCCAGCAGCTCTGCAGAGGTCTCCTACAATGAGCAGTTCTTC	CASSSAEVSYNEQFF
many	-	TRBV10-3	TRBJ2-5	TGTGCCATCAGTGAGCCATGGGACACACAAGAGACCCAGTACTTC	CAISEPWDTQETQYF
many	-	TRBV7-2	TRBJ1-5	TGTGCCAGCAGCTTAGTTCTGGATAGCAATCAGCCCCAGCATTTT	CASSLVLDSNQPQHF
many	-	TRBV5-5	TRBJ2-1	TGTGCCAGCAGCGACTCGTTGACTGAGCAGTTCTTC	CASSDSLTEQFF
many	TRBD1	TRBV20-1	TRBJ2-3	TGCAGTGCTAGAGTACAGGGGTTCAGGGCAGATACGCAGTATTTT	CSARVQGFRADTQYF
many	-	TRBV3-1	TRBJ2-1	TGTGCCAGCAGCCAAGAGGGTACGAGATCCTACAATGAGCAGTTCTTC	CASSQEGTRSYNEQFF
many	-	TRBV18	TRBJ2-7	TGTGCCAGCTCACCGCGGCGGTTAGCCTACGAGCAGTACTTC	CASSPRRLAYEQYF
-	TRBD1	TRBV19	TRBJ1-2	TGTGCCAGTACCTTGGACAGGGGGCAGTTTGGCTACACCTTC	CASTLDRGQFGYTF
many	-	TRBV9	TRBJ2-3	TGTGCCAGCAGCGACTCTGCCGGCACAGATACGCAGTATTTT	CASSDSAGTDTQYF
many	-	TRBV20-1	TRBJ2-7	TGCAGTGCTGGTATACCGGGGCTGTGGTGGGACGAGCAGTACTTC	CSAGIPGLWWDEQYF
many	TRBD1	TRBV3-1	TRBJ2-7	TGTGCCAGCAGCCAGGCCACTTGGGACAGGGGCAACGAGCAGTACTTC	CASSQATWDRGNEQYF
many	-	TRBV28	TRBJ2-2	TGTGCCAGCACTCCCGCGGGGTTAGCCGGGGAGCTGTTTTTT	CASTPAGLAGELFF
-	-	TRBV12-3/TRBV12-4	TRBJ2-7	-	CASRWGSGTYERYF
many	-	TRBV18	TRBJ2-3	TGTGCCAGCTCACCAACCGGGACACACACAGATACGCAGTATTTT	CASSPTGTHTDTQYF
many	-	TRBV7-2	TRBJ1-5	TGTGCCAGCAGCTTAGGCAGGGAGACTCAGCCCCAGCATTTT	CASSLGRETQPQHF
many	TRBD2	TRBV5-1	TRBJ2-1	TGCGCCAGCAGCCACTCGGGGACTAGCGGGAGTTGGAATGAGCAGTTCTTC	CASSHSGTSGSWNEQFF
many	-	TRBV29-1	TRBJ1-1	TGCAGCGTTGGATATCCTGAAGCTTTCTTT	CSVGYPEAFF
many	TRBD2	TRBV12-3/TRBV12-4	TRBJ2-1	TGTGCCAGCAGTTTAAGCGGGAGGAGGGGCAATGAGCAGTTCTTC	CASSLSGRRGNEQFF
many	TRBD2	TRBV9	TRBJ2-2	TGTGCCAGCAGCGTTGGAAGCGGGGGGGCCACCGGGGAGCTGTTTTTT	CASSVGSGGATGELFF
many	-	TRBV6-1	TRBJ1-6	TGTGCCGTCAGGCGGGGACTGTATAATTCACCCCTCCACTTT	CAVRRGLYNSPLHF
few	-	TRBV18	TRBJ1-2	TGTGCCAGCTCACCCAGGGACTACTATGGCTACACCTTC	CASSPRDYYGYTF
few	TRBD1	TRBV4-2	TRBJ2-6	TGTGCCAGCAGTCGCCGGGACAGGGTCTCTGGGGCCAACGTCCTGACTTTC	CASSRRDRVSGANVLTF
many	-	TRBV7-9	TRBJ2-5	TGTGCCAGCAGCTTTTTGGAAGGGCGCGAGACCCAGTACTTC	CASSFLEGRETQYF